Reported below is one TCR beta chain. The antigen is undetermined. Sequencing of TCR beta was performed on blood CD8+ and CD4+ T cells. The multiple sclerosis controls, all treatment-naive patients, had relapsing-remitting disease that was stable or active. The data belong to a study of CD8 T cells in Susac syndrome. Regarding the study as a whole: The study acknowledged a relatively small number of individuals in its TCR sequencing and HLA analysis.

RNA was extracted with the RNeasy kit, and a quantity of roughly 0.5 to 1 ug was reverse transcribed using random hexamers. Amplification of the TCR beta CDR3 was carried out by immunoSEQ multiplex PCR, which spanned a total of 54 Vbeta and 13 Jbeta segments. Via MiXCR, TCRdb re-called the immunoSEQ multiplex PCR reads, giving one row per CDR3 protein. Among about 130,000 distinct CDR3 sequences, 94% were seen once, and the ten largest hold around 0.12%. V lost 4 bases to trimming and J lost 9 bases, with 10 bases between them. Germline CDR1 reads MNHEY; CDR2 reads SVGAGI. This CDR3 has 13 residues. The gene calls are TRBV6-5 and TRBJ1-6; D perhaps matches TRBD1 (5 bases). This TCR was recovered from a human donor with multiple sclerosis. Input material: CD4+ T cells from PBMCs. The CDR3, as DNA: TGTGCCAGCAGTTGGGGGGGATTTTCACCCCTCCACTTT. This encodes CASSWGGFSPLHF.